The present T cell receptor (beta chain) was sequenced within a study of OX40 agonist ivuxolimab in advanced cancers. For the wider study: Ivuxolimab was a fully human IgG2 agonistic monoclonal antibody targeting the costimulatory receptor OX40 (CD134). Intravenous ivuxolimab was administered to patients every 2 weeks at six dose levels: 0.01, 0.1, 0.3, 1.5, 3 and 10 mg/kg. Among the 52 dose-escalation patients, around 20 had hepatocellular carcinoma, 15 melanoma, 9 renal cell carcinoma and 9 head and neck cancer. The dose-escalation cohort was about 83% male with a mean age of approximately 60 years, ranging from roughly 23 to 85. Patients were allowed to have had prior anti-PD-1, anti-PD-L1 or anti-CTLA-4 therapy, and roughly two fifths of the dose-escalation patients had been treated with checkpoint inhibitors. Three dose-escalation patients achieved partial responses, one with hepatocellular carcinoma and two with cutaneous melanoma. Peripheral TCRbeta sequencing aimed to test whether ivuxolimab altered TCR sequence diversity and caused clonal T-cell expansion. The paper reports the monotherapy dose-escalation portion (N = 52 patients) of the phase I ivuxolimab trial. The full study reports these points: Low levels of normalized T-cell clonal expansion were also seen in some patients who did not respond. Antigen specificity was not determined for the clonally expanded peripheral T cells. At doses of 0.1 to 3.0 mg/kg, clonal expansion of both CD4+ and CD8+ T cells in blood was seen between baseline and week 6. Partial responders in the 0.1-3.0 mg/kg groups had among the lowest normalized peripheral clonal expansion, especially among CD8+ T cells. On average, CD8+ T cells showed more expanded clones than CD4+ T cells after ivuxolimab.

Patients with autoimmune disease history or receiving systemic immunosuppression were excluded from the trial. Peripheral blood for TCR sequencing was collected from all dose cohorts at baseline, on cycle 4 day 1, and on cycle 7 day 1. Samples were obtained from an open-label, multicenter, first-in-human phase I dose-escalation trial of ivuxolimab. Adults with locally advanced or metastatic melanoma, renal cell carcinoma, hepatocellular carcinoma or head and neck squamous cell carcinoma were enrolled in the trial. Before TCR sequencing, CD4+ and CD8+ T cells were separately sorted from peripheral blood. Remarks on this clone: Its antigen has not been determined. The input lacks base qualities; no much larger clone sits a single base away.

Genomic DNA was extracted from sorted cells for sequencing of the TCRbeta CDR3 region. The immunoSEQ Assay was used for sequencing of TCRbeta CDR3 regions. TCRdb took over this immuneACCESS table, retaining in-frame rearrangements with V and J assigned. Such tables are incomplete; in checked studies, under half of the missing clones stem from an unresolved V gene, and the remainder is unexplained. The sample table shows roughly 80,000 clones, and approximately 84% are seen once. Under 3.5% of the sample is in the top ten clones. Trimming accounts for 0 bases at V and 7 bases at J, while the number of junction bases matched to no gene is 7. The CDR3 has 17 amino acids, counting the end cysteine and phenylalanine. Just the 51-base CDR3 DNA is kept, in frame starting at base 1. Taken from the germline V gene, the CDR1 and CDR2 loops are KGHSH and LQKENI.

The sequencing here drew on CD4+ or CD8+ T cells sorted from blood, taken in a trial of the OX40 agonist ivuxolimab. The receptor was derived from an adult with an advanced solid tumor such as melanoma, head and neck, liver or kidney cancer. The chain couples TRBV18 to TRBJ2-1, with 12 middle bases fitting TRBD2. The sequenced DNA is TGTGCCAGCTCACCACCTGATCTAGCGGGGGGGACTAATGAGCAGTTCTTC. The encoded protein is CASSPPDLAGGTNEQFF.